These 24 T cell receptor beta chains were all obtained from the same sample, sequenced in a study of T cell responses to AZD1222 COVID-19 vaccine. Data came from immunoSEQ multiplex PCR; TCRdb stores just in-frame clones and leaves some out. Of about 120,000 clones in the sample, around 92% are singletons; the top ten hold roughly 4.2%. The specimen was peripheral blood, collected on day 0 of AZD1222 vaccination. These receptors were obtained from an adult in good health.

The V and J genes are TRBV5-5 and TRBJ1-2; the D gene is possibly TRBD1 (5 bases). The CDR3 is made up of 15 amino acids. V lost 4 bases and J lost 4, with 17 bases in between. CDR1 is SGHKS, CDR2 YYEKEE, per germline (reference sequence). Here the CDR3 DNA reads TGTGCCAGCAGCCCCCGGGACTACTCCTCCTATGGCTACACCTTC. Translating gives CASSPRDYSSYGYTF.

The chain carries TRBV7-9 and TRBJ1-2; weak D call: TRBD1 (5 bases). Germline-derived CDR1 and CDR2 are SEHNR and FQNEAQ (reference sequence). The germline V and J ends were trimmed by 2 bases and 13 bases, with 17 bases remaining between them. This CDR3 region has 13 residues. The DNA of the CDR3 is TGTGCCAGCAGCTTAAGTGGGACGGCCAGTTCCACCTTC. This encodes CASSLSGTASSTF.

The gene calls are TRBV6-4 and TRBJ2-2; D not certain. From germline, CDR1 is MRHNA and CDR2 SNTAGT. The CDR3 covers 13 residues. V dropped 9 bases and J dropped 6 bases, with 14 bases sitting between them. CDR3 in DNA: TGTGCCAGACCTAGGAGATGCGCCGGGGAGCTGTTTTTT. Translating gives CARPRRCAGELFF.

The chain joins TRBV2 to TRBJ1-1; TRBD1 might be the D (5 bases). The CDR3 spans 14 residues. V gave up 3 bases and J gave up 2 bases, with 10 bases separating them. Germline loops: CDR1 SNHLY, CDR2 FYNNEI. The CDR3 loop reads CASSELGVNTEAFF. Here the CDR3 DNA reads TGTGCCAGCAGTGAGCTAGGGGTTAACACTGAAGCTTTCTTT.

The chain couples TRBV4-1 to TRBJ1-1, with a weak D call TRBD1 (6 bases). V lost 5 bases and J lost 1, with 14 bases in between. Germline CDR1 is MGHRA and CDR2 is YSYEKL. The CDR3 extends over 15 amino acids. CDR3 sequence reads: CASSSGQLRNTEAFF. DNA of the CDR3: TGCGCCAGCAGCTCAGGACAGCTAAGGAACACTGAAGCTTTCTTT.

CDR3 region: CASSLQGAGTGELFF. CDR3 DNA: TGCGCCAGCAGCTTGCAAGGGGCGGGCACCGGGGAGCTGTTTTTT. This chain joins TRBV5-1 and TRBJ2-2; tentatively, D is TRBD1 or TRBD2 (5 bases each). In germline, CDR1 is SGHRS, CDR2 YFSETQ. V was clipped by 1 base and J by 4 bases, with 11 bases between them. The CDR3 runs 15 residues.

The rearrangement links TRBV28 to TRBJ2-5; 15 nucleotides align to TRBD2. V trimming: 6 bases; J trimming: 2 bases; junction bases outside the gene matches: 10. The CDR3 sequence is 18 residues long. Germline V CDR1 and CDR2: MDHEN, SYDVKM. The CDR3 sequence is CASSPGLAGGLRQETQYF. DNA for the CDR3: TGTGCCAGCAGCCCAGGACTAGCGGGGGGGCTTCGTCAAGAGACCCAGTACTTC.

The chain combines TRBV4-2 with TRBJ1-5, with D uncertain. Deletions cut 1 base from V and 7 bases from J, with 17 bases between. The CDR3 contains 16 residues. Germline loops: CDR1 LGHNA, CDR2 YNFKEQ. The CDR3 reads CASSQVFSNILQPQHF. CDR3 bases: TGTGCCAGCAGCCAAGTTTTTTCTAATATTTTGCAGCCCCAGCATTTT.

This clone was recorded only once. V and J are TRBV7-9 and TRBJ2-4; 11 positions match TRBD2. CDR1 is SEHNR, CDR2 FQNEAQ, per germline (reference sequence). CDR3 size: 16 residues. The V and J ends lost 5 bases and 9 bases, in that order; junction bases with no gene match: 12. Here the CDR3 reads CASSPLLAGARGIQYF. CDR3 in DNA: TGTGCCAGCAGCCCCTTACTAGCGGGGGCTAGGGGCATTCAGTACTTC. Full variable domain (missing parts from reference TRBV7-9 and TRBJ2-4): DTGVSQNPRHKITKRGQNVTFRCDPISEHNRLYWYRQTLGQGPEFLTYFQNEAQLEKSRLLSDRFSAERPKGSFSTLEIQRTEQGDSAMYLCASSPLLAGARGIQYFGAGTRLSVL.

V is TRBV5-1 and J is TRBJ2-2, with 9 bases fitting TRBD1. V shed 6 bases and J 3 bases; nucleotides not matched to a gene: 3. The germline gives CDR1 SGHRS, CDR2 YFSETQ. The CDR3 runs 14 residues. The CDR3 DNA follows: TGCGCCAGCACCCGACAGGGGGACACCGGGGAGCTGTTTTTT. Amino acid sequence: CASTRQGDTGELFF. The whole variable domain, remainder taken from reference TRBV5-1 and TRBJ2-2, is KAGVTQTPRYLIKTRGQQVTLSCSPISGHRSVSWYQQTPGQGLQFLFEYFSETQRNKGNFPGRFSGRQFSNSRSEMNVSTLELGDSALYLCASTRQGDTGELFFGEGSRLTVL.

This clone has just a few counts. This rearrangement joins TRBV11-3 to TRBJ2-2, with a weak D call TRBD1 (5 bases). V lost 5 bases and J 6 bases, leaving 13 bases between the germline ends. Germline CDR1 reads SGHNT; CDR2 reads YENEEA. The CDR3 consists of 14 residues. The chain's CDR3 is CASSLNQGAGELFF. DNA for the CDR3: TGTGCCAGCAGCCTCAATCAAGGGGCCGGGGAGCTGTTTTTT.

The chain links TRBV10-2 to TRBJ2-1; 8 positions agree with TRBD2. Germline loops: CDR1 WSHSY, CDR2 SAAADI. V dropped 1 base and J dropped 1; count of bases not matched to a gene: 3. This CDR3 comprises 16 residues. This CDR3 reads CASSEYTGGSYNEQFF. The CDR3, as DNA: TGCGCCAGCAGTGAGTACACGGGAGGGTCCTACAATGAGCAGTTCTTC.

V is TRBV7-2 and J is TRBJ2-3; TRBD2 matches 8 bases. There are 13 residues in the CDR3. CDR1 is SGHTA, CDR2 FQGNSA, per germline. V lost 0 bases to trimming and J lost 12 bases; unmatched junction nucleotides: 5. The CDR3 DNA sequence: TGTGCCAGCAGCTTAGCAGCGGGGGAATCACAGTATTTT. It codes for CASSLAAGESQYF.

This clone was detected only once. The chain employs TRBV30 and TRBJ1-2; 9 nucleotides line up with TRBD1. The CDR3 covers 15 residues. Germline values: CDR1 GTSNPN, CDR2 SVGIG (reference sequence). V lost 0 bases to trimming and J lost 8 bases; unmatched junction nucleotides: 10. In DNA, the CDR3 is TGTGCCTGGAGTGTTTTGGGACAGGGAACGTCCGGCTACACCTTC. Translation: CAWSVLGQGTSGYTF. Together with reference TRBV30 and TRBJ1-2, the CDR3 gives the full variable domain: SQTIHQWPATLVQPVGSPLSLECTVEGTSNPNLYWYRQAAGRGLQLLFYSVGIGQISSEVPQNLSASRPQDRQFILSSKKLLLSDSGFYLCAWSVLGQGTSGYTFGSGTRLTVV.

CDR3 bases: TGTGCCAGCAGTTTAAAGGGACAGGGGCCCGCAGATACGCAGTATTTT. Its translation: CASSLKGQGPADTQYF. The gene calls are TRBV28 and TRBJ2-3; 10 positions agree with TRBD1. With 2 bases clipped from V and 4 bases from J, the junction kept 6 bases outside the gene matches. This CDR3 has 16 amino acids. CDR1 MDHEN and CDR2 SYDVKM come from the germline V gene.

The V gene is TRBV11-2, the J gene TRBJ2-3; no clear D gene. The V end was cut by 5 bases, the J end by 0 bases, with 3 bases between. Germline loops: CDR1 SGHAT, CDR2 FQNNGV. This CDR3 is built from 12 residues. CDR3 sequence: CASSISTDTQYF. DNA for the CDR3: TGTGCCAGCAGCATTAGCACAGATACGCAGTATTTT.

This clone was observed a single time. This sequence joins TRBV19 and TRBJ1-2; D unresolved. This CDR3 has 17 residues. CDR1 and CDR2 (germline): LNHDA, SQIVND (reference sequence). Trimming cost V 1 base and J 0 bases, with 15 bases left between them. In nucleotides, the CDR3 is TGTGCCAGTAGTATAGGGAGCGGCACTTTTTCTAACTATGGCTACACCTTC. This encodes CASSIGSGTFSNYGYTF.

The chain employs TRBV2 and TRBJ1-1; a weak D match, TRBD1 (6 bases). Germline V CDR1 and CDR2: SNHLY, FYNNEI. The V end lost 6 bases, the J end lost 2 bases, and 10 bases lay between the germline ends. The CDR3 loop spans 13 amino acids. The CDR3 is CASRDSLNTEAFF. The CDR3 DNA reads TGTGCCAGCAGGGACAGCCTCAACACTGAAGCTTTCTTT.

The chain carries TRBV5-1 and TRBJ1-3; 11 nucleotides agree with TRBD1. V shed 4 bases, J shed 2 bases, and the junction held 2 bases outside the gene matches. The CDR3 consists of 15 residues. Germline CDR1 SGHRS, CDR2 YFSETQ. CDR3 nucleotides: TGCGCCAGCAGCAGGGGACAGGGGGCTGGAAACACCATATATTTT. It encodes CASSRGQGAGNTIYF.

The CDR3 protein is CASSEWTDTQYF. The CDR3 coding sequence is TGTGCCAGCAGTGAATGGACCGATACGCAGTATTTT. V is TRBV25-1 and J is TRBJ2-3, with no clear D. Germline CDR1 and CDR2: MGHDK and SYGVNS. V lost 1 base and J 6 bases, leaving 5 bases between the germline ends. This CDR3 is built from 12 residues.

The chain uses TRBV5-4 and TRBJ2-4; 7 bases line up with TRBD1. This CDR3 region has 15 residues. From germline, CDR1 is SGHNT and CDR2 YYREEE (reference sequence). The J segment lost 6 bases and the V segment lost 4 bases, leaving 10 bases of the junction unmatched. The CDR3 coding sequence is TGTGCCAGCAGCAGGGACAGTTACGATGGAAACATTCAGTACTTC. Translated: CASSRDSYDGNIQYF.

The CDR3 bases are TGCGCCAGCAGCCAAGGCCCCAGCGGGACAGGGGGTTATGAAGCTTTCTTT. Its translation: CASSQGPSGTGGYEAFF. This chain uses TRBV4-1 with TRBJ1-1, with 11 bases lining up with TRBD1. The CDR3 has 17 residues. Germline V gene sequence: CDR1 MGHRA, CDR2 YSYEKL. With 1 base clipped from V and 7 bases from J, the junction kept 11 bases outside the gene matches.

The rearrangement links TRBV3-1 (or the pseudogene TRBV3-2) to TRBJ1-4; 8 bases are shared with TRBD1. This CDR3 contains 16 residues. Trimming at V came to 4 bases and at J to 0 bases, leaving 4 bases not matched to a gene. CDR1 LGHDT and CDR2 YNNKEL come from the germline V gene (reference sequence). The CDR3 region is CASSLTGAATNEKLFF. Written as DNA, the CDR3 is TGTGCCAGCAGCCTGACAGGGGCGGCAACTAATGAAAAACTGTTTTTT.

The chain recombines TRBV4-1 with TRBJ2-5, with a tentative D call TRBD1 (6 bases). V shed 1 base and J shed 5 bases, with 14 bases lying between them. The CDR3 is 15 amino acids. In germline, CDR1 is MGHRA, CDR2 YSYEKL. This CDR3 reads CASSQGDTFGETQYF. In DNA form, the CDR3 reads TGCGCCAGCAGCCAAGGGGACACGTTCGGGGAGACCCAGTACTTC.